This passage covers 2 T cell receptor beta chains from one sample sequenced in a study of T cell responses to AZD1222 COVID-19 vaccine. Only in-frame clones appear in the TCRdb table, and some are missing; sequencing was by immunoSEQ multiplex PCR. Of about 130,000 clones in the sample, almost 85% were seen once. The material sequenced was peripheral blood, taken 28 days after the second dose of the MenACWY control vaccine. The receptors here all came from an adult who received the MenACWY meningococcal vaccine as a control.

The rearrangement links TRBV18 to TRBJ1-5; 8 bases are shared with TRBD1. This CDR3 comprises 17 residues. CDR1 is KGHSH and CDR2 is LQKENI in the germline V gene. The trim removed 3 bases at V and 0 bases at J, leaving 7 bases unmatched. The CDR3 sequence: CASSPSQGGNSNQPQHF. The CDR3 DNA reads TGTGCCAGCTCACCGTCACAGGGGGGAAATAGCAATCAGCCCCAGCATTTT.

This clone was detected once. The chain combines TRBV6-1 with TRBJ1-1, with unresolved D. V lost 3 bases to trimming and J lost 0 bases, with 11 bases between them. From germline, CDR1 is MNHNS and CDR2 SASEGT. There are 15 residues in the CDR3. The CDR3 is CASSETGRMNTEAFF. The CDR3 nucleotides are TGTGCCAGCAGTGAGACCGGGAGGATGAACACTGAAGCTTTCTTT.